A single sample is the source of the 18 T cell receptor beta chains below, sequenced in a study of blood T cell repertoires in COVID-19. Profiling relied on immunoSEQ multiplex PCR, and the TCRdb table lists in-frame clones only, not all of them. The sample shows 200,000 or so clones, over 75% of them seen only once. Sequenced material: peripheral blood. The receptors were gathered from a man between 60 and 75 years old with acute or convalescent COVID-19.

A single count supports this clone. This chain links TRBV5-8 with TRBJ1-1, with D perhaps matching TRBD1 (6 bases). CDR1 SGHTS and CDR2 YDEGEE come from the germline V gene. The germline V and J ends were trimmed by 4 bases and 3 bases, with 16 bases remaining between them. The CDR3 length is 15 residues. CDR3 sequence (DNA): TGTGCCAGCAGCCTCATACAGGGATCAGACACTGAAGCTTTCTTT. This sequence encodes CASSLIQGSDTEAFF.

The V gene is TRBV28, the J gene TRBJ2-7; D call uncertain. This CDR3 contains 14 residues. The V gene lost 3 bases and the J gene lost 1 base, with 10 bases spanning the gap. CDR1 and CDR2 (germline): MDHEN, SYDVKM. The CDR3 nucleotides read TGTGCCAGCAGTTTGTATGGCGGTTCCTACGAGCAGTACTTC. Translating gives CASSLYGGSYEQYF. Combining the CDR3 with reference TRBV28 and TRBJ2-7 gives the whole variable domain DVKVTQSSRYLVKRTGEKVFLECVQDMDHENMFWYRQDPGLGLRLIYFSYDVKMKEKGDIPEGYSVSREKKERFSLILESASTNQTSMYLCASSLYGGSYEQYFGPGTRLTVT.

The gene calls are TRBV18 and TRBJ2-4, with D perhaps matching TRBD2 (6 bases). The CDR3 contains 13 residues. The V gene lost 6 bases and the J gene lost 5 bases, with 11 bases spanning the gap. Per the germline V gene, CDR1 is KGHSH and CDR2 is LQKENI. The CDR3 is CASSEGLQNIQYF. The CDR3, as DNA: TGTGCCAGCTCGGAGGGACTCCAAAACATTCAGTACTTC.

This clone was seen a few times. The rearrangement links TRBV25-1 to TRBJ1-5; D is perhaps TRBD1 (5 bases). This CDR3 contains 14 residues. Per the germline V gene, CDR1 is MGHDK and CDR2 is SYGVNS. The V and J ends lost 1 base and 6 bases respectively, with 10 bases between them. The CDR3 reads CASSESGGSQPQHF. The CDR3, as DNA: TGTGCCAGCAGTGAATCTGGGGGGAGTCAGCCCCAGCATTTT.

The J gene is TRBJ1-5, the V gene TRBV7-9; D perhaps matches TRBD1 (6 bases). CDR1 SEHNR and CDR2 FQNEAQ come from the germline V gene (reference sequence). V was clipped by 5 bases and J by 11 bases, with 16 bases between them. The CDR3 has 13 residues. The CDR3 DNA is TGTGCCAGCAGCCGTGGGACATCTGTAGCCCAGCATTTT. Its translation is CASSRGTSVAQHF.

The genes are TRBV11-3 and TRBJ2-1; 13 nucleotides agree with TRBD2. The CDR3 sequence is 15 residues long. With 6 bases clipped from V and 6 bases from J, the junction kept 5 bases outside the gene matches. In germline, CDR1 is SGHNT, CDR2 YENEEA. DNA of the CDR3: TGTGCCAGCAGTTTACTAGCGGGAGGGGGCAATGAGCAGTTCTTC. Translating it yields CASSLLAGGGNEQFF.

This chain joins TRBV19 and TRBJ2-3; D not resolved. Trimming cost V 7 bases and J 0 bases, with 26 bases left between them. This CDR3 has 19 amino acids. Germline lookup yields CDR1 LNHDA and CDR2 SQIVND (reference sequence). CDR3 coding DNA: TGTGCCAGTACCTCCTCCCTCGTTCGGGTTTCCACTAGCACAGATACGCAGTATTTT. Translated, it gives CASTSSLVRVSTSTDTQYF.

This CDR3 reads CASVATSGAKIYNEQFF. In DNA, the CDR3 is TGTGCCAGCGTGGCGACTAGCGGAGCCAAAATCTACAATGAGCAGTTCTTC. The V and J genes are TRBV7-9 and TRBJ2-1; 9 bases align to TRBD2. This CDR3 contains 17 residues. The germline gives CDR1 SEHNR, CDR2 FQNEAQ (reference sequence). The ends lost 8 bases at V and 3 bases at J; junction bases unmatched: 14.

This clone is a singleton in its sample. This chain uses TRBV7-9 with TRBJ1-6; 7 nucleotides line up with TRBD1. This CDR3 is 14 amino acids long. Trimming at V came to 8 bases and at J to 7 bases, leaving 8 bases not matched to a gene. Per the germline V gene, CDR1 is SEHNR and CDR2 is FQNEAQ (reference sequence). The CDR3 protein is CASSGDSGNSPLHF. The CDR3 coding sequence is TGTGCCAGCTCCGGGGACAGCGGCAATTCACCCCTCCACTTT.

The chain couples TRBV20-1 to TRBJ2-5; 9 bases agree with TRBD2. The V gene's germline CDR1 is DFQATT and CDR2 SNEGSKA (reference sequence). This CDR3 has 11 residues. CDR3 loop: CGGLAAKTQYF. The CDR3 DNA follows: TGCGGGGGACTAGCCGCAAAGACCCAGTACTTC.

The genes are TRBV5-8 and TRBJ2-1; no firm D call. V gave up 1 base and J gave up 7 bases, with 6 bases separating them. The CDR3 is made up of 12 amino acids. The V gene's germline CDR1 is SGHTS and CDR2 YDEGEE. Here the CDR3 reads CASSLTRNEQFF. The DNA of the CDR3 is TGTGCCAGCAGCTTGACGCGGAATGAGCAGTTCTTC. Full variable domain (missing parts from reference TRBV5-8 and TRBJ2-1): EAGVTQSPTHLIKTRGQQATLRCSPISGHTSVYWYQQALGLGLQFLLWYDEGEERNRGNFPPRFSGRQFPNYSSELNVNALELEDSALYLCASSLTRNEQFFGPGTRLTVL.

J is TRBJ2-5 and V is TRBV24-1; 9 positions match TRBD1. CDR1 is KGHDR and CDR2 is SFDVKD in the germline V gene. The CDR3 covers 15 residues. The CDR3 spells CGLVTGTGRGETQYF. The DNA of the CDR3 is TGTGGGTTGGTAACCGGGACAGGGCGCGGGGAGACCCAGTACTTC.

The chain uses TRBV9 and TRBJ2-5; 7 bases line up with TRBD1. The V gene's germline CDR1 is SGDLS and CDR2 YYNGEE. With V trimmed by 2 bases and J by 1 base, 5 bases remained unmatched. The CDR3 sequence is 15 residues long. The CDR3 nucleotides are TGTGCCAGCAGCGTCTCGGGACAGATCCAAGAGACCCAGTACTTC. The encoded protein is CASSVSGQIQETQYF.

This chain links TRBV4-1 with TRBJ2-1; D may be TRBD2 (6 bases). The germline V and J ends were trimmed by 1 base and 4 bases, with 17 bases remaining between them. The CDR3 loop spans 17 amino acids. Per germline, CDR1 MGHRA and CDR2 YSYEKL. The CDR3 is CASSQAPPGDSYNEQFF. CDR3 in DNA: TGCGCCAGCAGCCAAGCCCCCCCCGGGGACTCATACAATGAGCAGTTCTTC.

The CDR3 DNA reads TGTGCCAGCAGGGACAGGGTCTACGAGCAGTACTTC. Translated: CASRDRVYEQYF. The chain uses TRBV27 and TRBJ2-7; 8 bases are shared with TRBD1. Germline V gene lookup returns CDR1 MNHEY and CDR2 SMNVEV (reference sequence). The CDR3 has 12 residues. V dropped 6 bases and J dropped 3; count of bases not matched to a gene: 1.

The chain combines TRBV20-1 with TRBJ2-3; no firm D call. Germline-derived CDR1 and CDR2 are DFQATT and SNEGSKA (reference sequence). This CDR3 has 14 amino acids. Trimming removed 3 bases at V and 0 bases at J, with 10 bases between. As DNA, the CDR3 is TGCAGTGCTAGTGACCCCACTAGCACAGATACGCAGTATTTT. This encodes CSASDPTSTDTQYF.

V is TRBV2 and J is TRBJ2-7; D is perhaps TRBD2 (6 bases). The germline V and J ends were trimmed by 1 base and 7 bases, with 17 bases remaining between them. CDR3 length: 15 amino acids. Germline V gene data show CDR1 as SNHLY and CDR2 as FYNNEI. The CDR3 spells CASSEGWVGLAEQYF. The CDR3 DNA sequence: TGTGCCAGCAGTGAAGGTTGGGTTGGGCTAGCGGAGCAGTACTTC. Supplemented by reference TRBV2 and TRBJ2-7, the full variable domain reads EPEVTQTPSHQVTQMGQEVILRCVPISNHLYFYWYRQILGQKVEFLVSFYNNEISEKSEIFDDQFSVERPDGSNFTLKIRSTKLEDSAMYFCASSEGWVGLAEQYFGPGTRLTVT.

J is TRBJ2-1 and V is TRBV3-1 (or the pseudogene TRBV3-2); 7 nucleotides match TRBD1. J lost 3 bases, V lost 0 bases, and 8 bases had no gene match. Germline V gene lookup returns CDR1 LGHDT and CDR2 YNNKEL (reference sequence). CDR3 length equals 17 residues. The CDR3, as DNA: TGTGCCAGCAGCCAAGACCTCGGGAACAGGGGCTACAATGAGCAGTTCTTC. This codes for CASSQDLGNRGYNEQFF.